Sequencing of this TCR beta chain was carried out in a study of blood T cell repertoires in COVID-19. Across the whole study: The analysed material was cDNA or gDNA that came from T cells, B-cell-depleted T cells, or PBMCs.

In the original workflow: Reference gene primer amplification gave estimated nucleated cell counts. TCRdb keeps only in-frame clones here, not all; method: immunoSEQ multiplex PCR. The V and J calls and clone size were taken over from that table, and D and trimming were inferred from the DNA. The sample has 380,000 or so clones; 70% to 90% are singletons. This CDR3 spans 11 amino acids. Germline V CDR1 and CDR2: SNHLY, FYNNEI. Grouping used clinical history reported by participants in a survey and questionnaire. Specimen: PBMCs or T cells enriched from blood (not recorded which). The sequence came from a man under 40 who had recovered from COVID-19. The rearrangement uses TRBV2 and TRBJ2-7, with 7 bases aligning to TRBD1. In DNA, the CDR3 is TGTGCGTCGACAGGGATCCACGAGCAGTACTTC. This sequence encodes CASTGIHEQYF.